This T cell receptor beta chain was captured in a study of T-cell memory formation after mild COVID-19. Overall study context: Largely, the TCR clusters proved donor specific.

The V end was cut by 0 bases, the J end by 1 base, with 13 bases between. Germline CDR1 and CDR2: SGHRS and YFSETQ. This CDR3 contains 16 residues. TCRdb re-called the 5' RACE reads through MiXCR, storing one row per CDR3 protein. The table has about 340,000 distinct CDR3 sequences, roughly 13% seen once. This clonotype was seen a few times. This TCR came from a man between 18 and 35 years old who had mild COVID-19 (a few samples of this study predate the infection). Cell type and time point are not known. This sequence joins TRBV5-1 and TRBJ2-5; D gene uncertain. Sequenced sample: PBMCs or a T cell subset sorted from them (not recorded which). The CDR3 sequence: CASSLGGLRAQETQYF. CDR3 bases: TGCGCCAGCAGCTTGGGGGGTCTAAGGGCCCAAGAGACCCAGTACTTC.